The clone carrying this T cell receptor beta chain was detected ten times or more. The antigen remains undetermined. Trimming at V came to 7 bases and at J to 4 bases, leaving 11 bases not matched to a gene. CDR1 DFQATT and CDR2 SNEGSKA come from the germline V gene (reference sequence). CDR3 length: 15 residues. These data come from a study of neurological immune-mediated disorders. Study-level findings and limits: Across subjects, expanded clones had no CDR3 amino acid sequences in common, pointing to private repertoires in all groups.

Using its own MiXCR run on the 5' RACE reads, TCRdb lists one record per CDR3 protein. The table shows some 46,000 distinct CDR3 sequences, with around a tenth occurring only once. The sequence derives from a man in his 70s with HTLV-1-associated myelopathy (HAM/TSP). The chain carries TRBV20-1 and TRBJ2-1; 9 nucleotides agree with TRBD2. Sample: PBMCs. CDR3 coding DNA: TGCAGTGTCCATAGCGGGAGTAAGGGGTACAATGAGCAGTTCTTC. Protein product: CSVHSGSKGYNEQFF.